One and the same sample provided the 15 T cell receptor beta chains below, sequenced in a study of blood T cell repertoires in COVID-19. Produced via immunoSEQ multiplex PCR; TCRdb's table is partial and in-frame only. Among roughly 180,000 clones listed, roughly 92% were seen once. The material sequenced was peripheral blood. The receptors were gathered from a young man with COVID-19, enrolled during active disease.

This chain uses TRBV3-1 (or the pseudogene TRBV3-2) with TRBJ2-7, with D unresolved. CDR1 and CDR2 from the germline V gene are LGHDT and YNNKEL (reference sequence). This CDR3 region has 14 residues. V shed 4 bases and J shed 9 bases, with 19 bases lying between them. CDR3 protein: CASSPLLSYESQYF. In DNA form, the CDR3 reads TGTGCCAGCAGCCCGCTCTTATCCTATGAATCGCAGTACTTC.

The rearrangement links TRBV2 to TRBJ2-1; 9 nucleotides agree with TRBD1. V trimming: 10 bases; J trimming: 6 bases; junction bases outside the gene matches: 13. Germline V gene sequence: CDR1 SNHLY, CDR2 FYNNEI. The CDR3 loop spans 15 amino acids. The CDR3 DNA is TGTGCCAAGAAGACGTTGGGGGGACAGGGCAATGAGCAGTTCTTC. As protein: CAKKTLGGQGNEQFF.

The chain recombines TRBV7-9 with TRBJ2-3; D unresolved. The ends were cut back, 4 bases at V and 2 bases at J, with 19 bases in the middle. The CDR3 length is 17 residues. Germline values: CDR1 SEHNR, CDR2 FQNEAQ (reference sequence). The CDR3 DNA sequence: TGTGCCAGCAGCTCCGGGTCAGACTCCAAGAACACAGATACGCAGTATTTT. This gives the protein CASSSGSDSKNTDTQYF.

V is TRBV9 and J is TRBJ2-7; 11 nucleotides agree with TRBD1. V gave up 2 bases and J gave up 7 bases; unmatched junction bases: 5. Germline-derived CDR1 and CDR2 are SGDLS and YYNGEE. The length of the CDR3 is 14 residues. CDR3 DNA: TGTGCCAGCAGCGTGTTGGGACAGGGGGATGAGCAGTACTTC. This encodes CASSVLGQGDEQYF.

This chain links TRBV2 with TRBJ2-5; 10 bases align to TRBD2. Germline V gene data show CDR1 as SNHLY and CDR2 as FYNNEI. The CDR3 totals 15 residues. With V trimmed by 3 bases and J by 4 bases, 5 bases remained unmatched. The CDR3 DNA reads as TGTGCCAGCAGTGATAGCGGGGGGACGGGAGAGACCCAGTACTTC. This translates into CASSDSGGTGETQYF.

The chain joins TRBV30 to TRBJ2-2; possibly TRBD1 for D (6 bases). CDR3 length equals 15 residues. Trimming stripped 4 bases from V and 7 bases from J, with 19 bases between. The germline gives CDR1 GTSNPN, CDR2 SVGIG (reference sequence). CDR3 residues: CAWTTGTPYYGELFF. In DNA, the CDR3 is TGTGCCTGGACCACCGGGACACCGTATTACGGGGAGCTGTTTTTT.

The chain has TRBV10-3 and TRBJ1-5; TRBD1 might be the D (6 bases). The CDR3 consists of 14 residues. Per germline, CDR1 ENHRY and CDR2 SYGVKD. Trimming pared 3 bases from V and 10 bases from J, leaving 16 bases between. CDR3 DNA sequence: TGTGCCATCAGTGACTCAGGGGCCAGCGAACCCCAGCATTTT. Its translation: CAISDSGASEPQHF.

The V and J genes are TRBV6-1 and TRBJ1-3; a possible D gene is TRBD1 (6 bases). This CDR3 has 16 residues. V lost 2 bases and J lost 2, with 13 bases in between. The germline V gene encodes CDR1 MNHNS and CDR2 SASEGT. DNA of the CDR3: TGTGCCAGCAGTGAAAAAGGGGGAGCAACTGGAAACACCATATATTTT. As protein: CASSEKGGATGNTIYF.

The chain couples TRBV27 to TRBJ1-2, with D possibly TRBD1 on 5 matching bases. V lost 6 bases and J lost 5, with 13 bases in between. Germline CDR1 reads MNHEY; CDR2 reads SMNVEV (reference sequence). The CDR3 is 13 residues long. The CDR3: CASSSGPTYGYTF. The CDR3 nucleotides read TGTGCCAGCAGCTCAGGGCCTACTTATGGCTACACCTTC.

This clone was seen just once. The gene calls are TRBV7-9 and TRBJ1-2, with 7 nucleotides matching TRBD1. V lost 2 bases, J lost 3 bases, and 18 bases stayed unmatched. Germline CDR1 reads SEHNR; CDR2 reads FQNEAQ (reference sequence). The CDR3 is 19 amino acids. Here the CDR3 DNA reads TGTGCCAGCAGCTTATCAGGGGGTCGGCTCCCGGCGGATGACTATGGCTACACCTTC. The encoded protein is CASSLSGGRLPADDYGYTF. Full variable domain (outside the CDR3, taken from reference TRBV7-9 and TRBJ1-2): DTGVSQNPRHKITKRGQNVTFRCDPISEHNRLYWYRQTLGQGPEFLTYFQNEAQLEKSRLLSDRFSAERPKGSFSTLEIQRTEQGDSAMYLCASSLSGGRLPADDYGYTFGSGTRLTVV.

The gene calls are TRBV6-1 and TRBJ1-5; TRBD1 might be the D (6 bases). The germline V gene has CDR1 MNHNS and CDR2 SASEGT. Trimming cost V 9 bases and J 7 bases, with 13 bases left between them. The CDR3 consists of 12 residues. CDR3 DNA sequence: TGTGCCAGAGGGGGTTTTTGGCAGCCCCAGCATTTT. Its protein is CARGGFWQPQHF.

This chain uses TRBV4-1 with TRBJ1-1, with 7 bases lining up with TRBD1. Per germline, CDR1 MGHRA and CDR2 YSYEKL. V lost 4 bases to trimming and J lost 6 bases; unmatched junction nucleotides: 5. The CDR3 runs to 13 residues. The CDR3 region has the DNA TGCGCCAGCAGCCCGCGACAGGGCGCTGAAGCTTTCTTT. This translates into CASSPRQGAEAFF.

The V call is TRBV6-1, the J call TRBJ2-7; D gene unclear. The germline V gene has CDR1 MNHNS and CDR2 SASEGT. The CDR3 runs 15 residues. V was cut by 2 bases and J by 2 bases, with 13 bases left in between. The DNA for the CDR3 is TGTGCCAGCAGTGAACAGGTCAGTCGAGCCTACGAGCAGTACTTC. This sequence encodes CASSEQVSRAYEQYF.

The chain combines TRBV7-9 with TRBJ1-4, with 8 bases lining up with TRBD1. The germline V gene encodes CDR1 SEHNR and CDR2 FQNEAQ (reference sequence). The CDR3 consists of 15 residues. Trimming took 3 bases from V and 8 from J; bases not matched to a gene: 8. The CDR3 spells CASSLATGGSEKLFF. The CDR3 region has the DNA TGTGCCAGCAGCTTGGCCACAGGGGGGTCGGAAAAACTGTTTTTT.

The chain employs TRBV5-6 and TRBJ1-6; no clear D gene. From germline, CDR1 is SGHDT and CDR2 YYEEEE. V was pared by 3 bases and J by 5 bases, with 15 bases between. The CDR3 contains 16 residues. As DNA, the CDR3 is TGTGCCAGCAGCTCGGCGGGGAACGTGAATAATTCACCCCTCCACTTT. Its protein product is CASSSAGNVNNSPLHF.